This T cell receptor beta chain was observed in a study of cytomegalovirus exposure and HLA in healthy donors. Germline-derived CDR1 and CDR2 are SEHNR and FQNEAQ (reference sequence). The CDR3 is 16 amino acids. Trimming cost V 1 base and J 3 bases, with 16 bases left between them. Repertoires were generated with immunoSEQ multiplex PCR, while TCRdb's copy carries only in-frame clones and drops some. The sample lists 71,000 or so clones; 94% were seen once. The specimen was PBMCs. The rearrangement joins TRBV7-9 to TRBJ2-7, with a possible D match to TRBD2 (6 bases). The clonotype comes from a man aged 18-30 years in good health and CMV-seropositive. This CDR3 is CASSLVYRRRGYEQYF. The CDR3 nucleotides read TGTGCCAGCAGCTTAGTTTATAGGCGGCGGGGCTACGAGCAGTACTTC.